A selection of T cell receptor beta chains follows, all from one sample in a study of memory CD4+ T cells and cytomegalovirus serostatus. Assay: immunoSEQ multiplex PCR; the TCRdb copy retains only in-frame clones and omits some. The sample includes 30,000 to 40,000 clones, about three quarters of them seen just once. Sequencing was carried out using memory CD4+ T cells from blood. The receptor source for this set is an adult in good health and CMV-seronegative. Each CDR3 is given with its conserved first and last residue. A D gene is named only where the DNA matches it firmly. Clone size is not always given. Where it is, it says once, few, many or a class for expanded clones.

TRBV7-2	TRBJ2-1	NA	NA	CASSLRGVASSYNEQFF	TGTGCCAGCAGCTTACGCGGGGTTGCGAGCTCCTACAATGAGCAGTTCTTC
TRBV10-2	TRBJ1-1	NA	NA	CASGVRTEAFF	TGCGCCAGCGGCGTAAGGACTGAAGCTTTCTTT
TRBV5-5	TRBJ1-5	NA	NA	CASSWGNRGNQPQHF	TGTGCCAGCAGCTGGGGCAATCGCGGCAATCAGCCCCAGCATTTT
TRBV5-4	TRBJ2-7	medium-sized	TRBD1	CASSPDRGPYEQYF	TGTGCCAGCAGCCCGGACAGGGGACCTTACGAGCAGTACTTC
TRBV10-3	TRBJ2-3	NA	NA	CAISEPTSGGTDTQYF	TGTGCCATCAGTGAGCCGACTAGTGGGGGGACAGATACGCAGTATTTT
TRBV11-2	TRBJ2-5	NA	NA	CASSSLGRVVQETQYF	TGTGCCAGCAGCTCCCTTGGCCGGGTAGTACAAGAGACCCAGTACTTC
TRBV6-5	TRBJ1-2	NA	NA	CASSLGRGIWSGYTF	TGTGCCAGCAGTTTAGGGAGGGGCATTTGGAGTGGCTACACCTTC
TRBV30	TRBJ1-2	NA	NA	CAWSKGSNYGYTF	TGTGCCTGGAGTAAGGGCAGCAACTATGGCTACACCTTC
TRBV7-2	TRBJ2-7	NA	NA	CASSLGRSSYEQYF	TGTGCCAGCAGCTTAGGCAGGAGCTCCTACGAGCAGTACTTC
TRBV30	TRBJ1-6	NA	NA	CAWSETLSPLHF	TGTGCCTGGAGTGAAACCCTCTCACCCCTCCACTTT
TRBV5-1	TRBJ2-2	few	NA	CASSLGQQSNTGELFF	TGCGCCAGCAGCTTAGGACAGCAGTCGAACACCGGGGAGCTGTTTTTT
TRBV19	TRBJ1-4	NA	NA	CASSQRAENEKLFF	TGTGCCAGTAGTCAGAGGGCGGAAAATGAAAAACTGTTTTTT
TRBV7-2	TRBJ1-1	NA	NA	CASSSFMGAGDWGAFF	TGTGCCAGCAGCTCCTTCATGGGGGCGGGGGATTGGGGAGCTTTCTTT
TRBV10-2	TRBJ2-7	once	NA	CASSEGGRYEQYF	TGCGCCAGCAGTGAGGGGGGCAGGTACGAGCAGTACTTC
TRBV4-2	TRBJ2-3	NA	NA	CASSQGRGSSTDTQYF	TGTGCCAGCAGCCAAGGGCGGGGCTCCAGCACAGATACGCAGTATTTT
TRBV7-2	TRBJ2-3	NA	NA	CASSLSFTDTQYF	TGTGCCAGCAGCCTCTCTTTCACAGATACGCAGTATTTT
TRBV6-5	TRBJ1-1	NA	NA	CASSWGGTEAFF	TGTGCCAGCAGTTGGGGAGGGACTGAAGCTTTCTTT
TRBV5-1	TRBJ2-4	NA	NA	CASSSGESGAKNIQYF	TGCGCCAGCAGCTCAGGGGAGTCGGGGGCCAAAAACATTCAGTACTTC
TRBV9	TRBJ2-3	NA	NA	CASSVLQGSSTDTQYF	TGTGCCAGCAGCGTACTACAGGGTTCTAGCACAGATACGCAGTATTTT
TRBV19	TRBJ1-5	NA	NA	CASSPRLSGLTQPQHF	TGTGCCAGTAGTCCCCGACTTTCAGGGTTGACTCAGCCCCAGCATTTT
TRBV7-8	TRBJ1-1	NA	NA	CASRRSMNTEAFF	TGTGCCAGCCGGAGGTCGATGAACACTGAAGCTTTCTTT
TRBV6-5	TRBJ2-4	once	TRBD2	CASSYSTSGTVQYF	TGTGCCAGCAGTTACTCGACTAGCGGTACCGTTCAGTACTTC
TRBV6-1	TRBJ1-1	NA	TRBD1	CASRAGTGRMEAFF	TGTGCCAGCAGGGCCGGGACAGGGAGGATGGAAGCTTTCTTT
TRBV10-3	TRBJ2-1	NA	TRBD2	CATTLAGGPNEQFF	TGTGCCACCACACTAGCGGGGGGGCCCAATGAGCAGTTCTTC
TRBV5-1	TRBJ2-3	once	NA	CASSFPEGTRRSDTQYF	TGCGCCAGCAGCTTCCCGGAGGGCACCCGGAGGTCAGATACGCAGTATTTT
TRBV5-4	TRBJ1-6	once	NA	CASSLDPSGNSPLHF	TGTGCCAGCAGCCTCGACCCCTCGGGTAATTCACCCCTCCACTTT
TRBV4-2	TRBJ1-1	few	NA	CASSQSRVVNTEAFF	TGTGCCAGCAGCCAATCGAGGGTTGTTAACACTGAAGCTTTCTTT
TRBV5-4	TRBJ2-7	NA	TRBD1	CASSVDRGGYEQYF	TGTGCCAGCAGCGTGGACAGGGGAGGCTACGAGCAGTACTTC